These T cell receptor beta chains were read from a single sample in a study of blood T cell repertoires in COVID-19. TCRdb keeps only in-frame clones here, not all; method: immunoSEQ multiplex PCR. Of tens of thousands of clones detected, 77% appear once; the ten largest clones hold roughly 28%. The sample taken for sequencing was peripheral blood. Receptors originate from a woman in her seventies with acute or convalescent COVID-19. The CDR3 runs from the conserved cysteine through the conserved F or W.

v_gene	len	CDR3aa
TRBV18	15	CASSRGQGTGDIQYF
TRBV29-1	11	CSMDRAGEAFF
TRBV11-3	12	CASSGTKNEQFF
TRBV7-2	13	CASSFNFGTEAFF
TRBV5-1	17	CASSPGGASGRYNEQFF
TRBV19	15	CASSIGDLTQNTQYF
TRBV19	17	CASSTGTSGVSYNEQFF
TRBV15	15	CATSRGDAHNSPLHF
TRBV6-6	14	CASSGDRGLNEQYF
TRBV4-1	16	CASSQDIAGGSNEQFF